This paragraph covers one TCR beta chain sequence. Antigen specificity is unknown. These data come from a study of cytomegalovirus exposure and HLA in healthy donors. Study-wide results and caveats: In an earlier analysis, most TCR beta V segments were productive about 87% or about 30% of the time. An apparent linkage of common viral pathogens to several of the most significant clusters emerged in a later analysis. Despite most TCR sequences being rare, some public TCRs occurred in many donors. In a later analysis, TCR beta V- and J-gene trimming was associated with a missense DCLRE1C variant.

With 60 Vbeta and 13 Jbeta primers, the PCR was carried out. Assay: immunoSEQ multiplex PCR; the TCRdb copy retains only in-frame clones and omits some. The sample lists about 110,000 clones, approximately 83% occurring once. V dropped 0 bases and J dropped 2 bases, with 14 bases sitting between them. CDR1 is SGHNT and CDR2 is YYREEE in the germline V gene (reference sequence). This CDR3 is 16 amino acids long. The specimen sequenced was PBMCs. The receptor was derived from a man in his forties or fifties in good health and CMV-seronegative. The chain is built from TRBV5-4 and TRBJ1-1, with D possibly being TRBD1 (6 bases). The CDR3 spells CASSLDRVGDNTEAFF. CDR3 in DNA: TGTGCCAGCAGCTTGGACAGGGTAGGGGACAACACTGAAGCTTTCTTT.